This T cell receptor (beta chain) comes out of a study of blood T cell repertoires in COVID-19. Study summary: The analysed material was cDNA or gDNA that came from T cells, B-cell-depleted T cells, or PBMCs.

Germline loops: CDR1 MNHEY, CDR2 SVGEGT. The CDR3 runs to 19 residues. Losses at the gene ends were 2 bases for V and 7 bases for J; bases not matched to a gene: 17. The method was immunoSEQ multiplex PCR; TCRdb's version includes in-frame clones alone and lacks a portion of them. This table holds some 330,000 clones, more than 70% found once. The chain carries TRBV6-2 or TRBV6-3 and TRBJ2-1; TRBD2 aligns across 10 bases. The TCR originated in a man aged 35 to 55 in a cohort exposed to, infected with or recovered from COVID-19 (not recorded which). The specimen was PBMCs or T cells enriched from blood (not recorded which). CDR3 bases: TGTGCCAGCAGTTACGGCCCCGGGGTGGTTAGCGGGAGGTGGAATGAGCAGTTCTTC. Translated, it gives CASSYGPGVVSGRWNEQFF.